These T cell receptor beta chains were read from a single sample in a study of molecular identifiers for immune sequencing clone quantification. TCRdb re-derived calls from the PCR reads in MiXCR, one entry per CDR3 protein. The table records approximately 670,000 distinct CDR3 sequences, just under 20% of them present only once. Input material: naive CD8+ T cells from blood, with Jurkat cell RNA spiked in. All receptors derive from a human donor in good health. Some libraries in this study had Jurkat cell RNA spiked in. Both conserved end residues are part of each CDR3. Fields, in order: D gene, J gene, V gene, clone size, CDR3 protein, CDR3 DNA. A D gene is named only where the DNA matches it firmly. Clone size is not always given. Where it is, it says once, few, many or a class for expanded clones.

TRBD1	TRBJ1-1	TRBV6-2/TRBV6-3	many	CASSFPDRAMNTEAFF	TGTGCCAGCAGTTTCCCGGACAGGGCGATGAACACTGAAGCTTTCTTT
.	TRBJ2-7	TRBV11-2	few	CASSLRADYYEQYF	TGTGCCAGCAGCTTGAGAGCGGATTACTACGAGCAGTACTTC
.	TRBJ2-2	TRBV27	.	CASSLSVGRGMVGELFF	TGTGCCAGCAGTTTATCCGTTGGGCGGGGCATGGTCGGGGAGCTGTTTTTT
TRBD1	TRBJ2-5	TRBV7-6	many	CASSRTPGTEETQYF	TGTGCCAGCAGCCGAACCCCCGGGACAGAAGAGACCCAGTACTTC
.	TRBJ2-5	TRBV5-6	many	CASSLKTDGLPQYF	TGTGCCAGCAGCTTGAAGACAGACGGGTTGCCCCAGTACTTC
.	TRBJ2-5	TRBV29-1	many	CSVVSYQETQYF	TGCAGCGTTGTTAGTTACCAAGAGACCCAGTACTTC
TRBD1	TRBJ2-7	TRBV7-8	many	CASSSGSWTGQGTYEQYF	TGTGCCAGCAGTTCCGGCTCGTGGACGGGACAGGGTACCTACGAGCAGTACTTC
.	TRBJ1-4	TRBV20-1	.	CSARDYSLDEKLFF	TGCAGTGCTAGAGATTACAGCCTTGATGAAAAACTGTTCTTT
.	TRBJ2-2	TRBV11-2	few	CASSLSSLNTGELFF	TGTGCCAGCAGCCTATCTAGCCTTAACACCGGGGAGCTGTTTTTT
TRBD2	TRBJ2-3	TRBV15	few	CATSNTSGRAGPDTQYF	TGTGCCACCAGCAATACTAGCGGGAGGGCCGGGCCAGATACGCAGTATTTT
.	TRBJ1-1	TRBV5-5	few	CASSLDWTEIQNTEAFF	TGTGCCAGCAGCTTGGATTGGACAGAAATTCAAAACACTGAAGCTTTCTTT
.	TRBJ2-3	TRBV2	many	CASSEARADTQYF	TGTGCCAGCAGTGAAGCGCGCGCAGATACGCAGTATTTT
.	TRBJ2-7	TRBV27	many	CASRLGASVEQYF	TGTGCCAGCAGATTGGGGGCGTCGGTCGAGCAGTACTTC
TRBD1	TRBJ1-4	TRBV20-1	many	CSARGQGNEKLFF	TGCAGTGCTCGCGGACAGGGGAATGAAAAACTGTTTTTT
.	TRBJ2-7	TRBV5-4	few	CASSPPSTGPYEQYF	TGTGCCAGCAGCCCTCCATCGACAGGCCCCTACGAGCAGTACTTC
TRBD1	TRBJ2-1	TRBV15	many	CATSGRQGRISYNEQFF	TGTGCCACCAGCGGGAGACAGGGTCGAATTTCCTACAATGAGCAGTTCTTC
TRBD1	TRBJ2-3	TRBV5-1	many	CASSTGTGGHTDTQYF	TGCGCCAGCAGCACGGGGACAGGGGGGCACACAGATACGCAGTATTTT
TRBD2	TRBJ2-3	TRBV6-5	many	CASSPSLAGATDTQYF	TGTGCCAGCAGTCCTAGTCTAGCGGGGGCCACAGATACGCAGTATTTT
.	TRBJ2-7	TRBV27	few	CASSTSGLLAYEQYF	TGTGCCAGCAGTACATCAGGGTTGTTGGCCTACGAGCAGTACTTC
.	TRBJ1-1	TRBV27	many	CASSLPVNTEAFF	TGTGCCAGCAGTTTGCCAGTGAACACTGAAGCTTTCTTT
.	TRBJ1-1	TRBV13	few	CASSLGTAGVNTEAFF	TGTGCCAGCAGCTTAGGGACAGCCGGCGTGAACACTGAAGCTTTCTTT
TRBD2	TRBJ2-7	TRBV28	many	CASSPGLADHYEQYF	TGTGCCAGCAGCCCGGGACTAGCGGACCATTACGAGCAGTACTTC
TRBD1	TRBJ2-7	TRBV27	.	CASSFSTGTSYEQYF	TGTGCCAGCAGTTTTTCGACAGGGACCTCCTACGAGCAGTACTTC
TRBD2	TRBJ2-7	TRBV20-1	many	CSARDFGLGNREQYF	TGCAGTGCTAGAGATTTCGGACTAGGAAATCGCGAGCAGTACTTC
.	TRBJ1-1	TRBV30	many	CAWSAGASEAFF	TGTGCCTGGAGTGCGGGGGCCTCTGAAGCTTTCTTT
TRBD2	TRBJ2-1	TRBV29-1	few	CSVPLAASYNEQFF	TGCAGCGTGCCGCTAGCGGCATCCTACAATGAGCAGTTCTTC
TRBD1	TRBJ1-5	TRBV5-6	many	CASRHPHPGQRPYQPQHF	TGTGCCAGCAGACATCCCCACCCGGGACAGCGTCCTTATCAGCCCCAGCATTTT
TRBD1	TRBJ1-1	TRBV12-3/TRBV12-4	few	CASGPNRGWAEAFF	TGTGCCAGCGGGCCCAACAGGGGGTGGGCTGAAGCTTTCTTT
TRBD2	TRBJ2-5	TRBV4-3	many	CASSQGTSGQETQYF	TGCGCCAGCAGCCAAGGGACTAGCGGACAAGAGACCCAGTACTTC
.	TRBJ1-3	TRBV7-6	many	CASSFGDSGNTIYF	TGTGCCAGCAGCTTTGGAGACTCTGGAAACACCATATATTTT
.	TRBJ2-1	TRBV10-3	many	CAISDGTGQFF	TGTGCCATCAGTGACGGGACTGGGCAGTTCTTC
.	TRBJ2-3	TRBV12-3/TRBV12-4	many	CASSLSVPPRADTQYF	TGTGCCAGCAGTTTATCTGTCCCCCCTCGAGCAGATACGCAGTATTTT
.	TRBJ2-7	TRBV21-1	.	CASSQTAQTKMYEQYF	TGTGCCAGCAGCCAAACCGCCCAGACCAAAATGTACGAGCAGTACTTC
TRBD1	TRBJ2-1	TRBV28	many	CASSPWTGSEQFF	TGTGCCAGCAGTCCCTGGACAGGGAGTGAGCAGTTCTTC
.	TRBJ2-1	TRBV5-6	few	CASSSEEYNEQFF	TGTGCCAGCAGCTCGGAGGAGTACAATGAGCAGTTCTTC
.	TRBJ1-5	TRBV6-6	.	CASSYGTEYSNQPQHF	TGTGCCAGCAGTTACGGGACTGAATATAGCAATCAGCCCCAGCATTTT
.	TRBJ2-5	TRBV13	many	CASSPVGVETQYF	TGTGCCAGCAGCCCCGTAGGCGTGGAGACCCAGTACTTC
.	TRBJ2-3	TRBV7-9	many	CASSFGRADTQYF	TGTGCCAGCAGCTTCGGCAGGGCAGATACGCAGTATTTT
TRBD2	TRBJ2-7	TRBV27	many	CASRKAGGTYPYEQYF	TGTGCCAGCAGGAAAGCGGGGGGTACCTATCCCTACGAGCAGTACTTC
.	TRBJ2-1	TRBV30	many	CAWSLVAGYNEQFF	TGTGCCTGGAGTTTGGTTGCGGGATACAATGAGCAGTTCTTC
.	TRBJ1-1	TRBV6-6	many	CASIYKLGLNTEAFF	TGTGCCAGCATCTACAAGTTGGGGCTGAACACTGAAGCTTTCTTT